The 3 T cell receptor beta chains below all came from one sample that was sequenced in a study of CD8 T cells in Susac syndrome. RNA amounts of about 0.5 to 1 ug underwent reverse transcription with random hexamers. TCRdb reprocessed the immunoSEQ multiplex PCR reads with MiXCR, giving one entry per CDR3 protein. The sample contains about 150,000 distinct CDR3 sequences, roughly 94% of which appear only once. Sequenced sample: CD4+ T cells from PBMCs. All receptors derive from a human donor in good health.

The CDR3 region is CASSLDRISGGQDAGTQYF. The CDR3 DNA follows: TGTGCCAGCAGCTTAGATCGCATTAGCGGGGGGCAGGACGCGGGTACGCAGTATTTT. The V and J genes are TRBV11-2 and TRBJ2-3; 10 nucleotides match TRBD2. Germline CDR1 reads SGHAT; CDR2 reads FQNNGV. CDR3 size: 19 residues. Germline trimming cut 0 bases from V and 8 bases from J; bases unmatched to any gene: 17.

The rearrangement joins TRBV29-1 to TRBJ1-2; no firm D call. From germline, CDR1 is SQVTM and CDR2 ANQGSEA. CDR3 size: 11 residues. V was pared by 7 bases and J by 4 bases, with 10 bases between. The CDR3 DNA reads TGCAGCGCTGTCACTTCCTATGGCTACACCTTC. It yields the protein CSAVTSYGYTF.

The gene calls are TRBV3-1 and TRBJ1-5; tentative D call: TRBD1 (6 bases). CDR1 LGHDT and CDR2 YNNKEL come from the germline V gene (reference sequence). The CDR3 has 16 residues. V lost 3 bases and J 7 bases, leaving 19 bases between the germline ends. The CDR3 DNA is TGTGCCAGCAGCCAGTTCTTGGGGGGCGCAGAACAGCCCCAGCATTTT. The encoded protein is CASSQFLGGAEQPQHF.